The next 3 T cell receptor beta chains were all read from a single sample in a study of regulatory T cells in long-lasting Graves disease. Time point in this sample: persistent/refractory GD, antithyroid drugs over 5 years with positive TRAb. The authors made the TCR library using RNA they extracted from PBMCs. Arm-PCR of CDR3 regions and iRepertoire HTBI primers were used to build TCR beta libraries. TCRdb reprocessed the multiplex PCR reads via MiXCR and lists one record per CDR3 protein. Of over 350,000 distinct CDR3 sequences in the sample, roughly 20% were seen once. The sequencing used peripheral blood mononuclear cells (PBMCs), collected when the disease was refractory, from a patient treated with antithyroid drugs. These TCRs come from a female donor with Graves disease.

This clonotype was seen more than once but under ten times. The chain uses TRBV2 and TRBJ2-1; 11 nucleotides match TRBD1. CDR3 length: 16 residues. After removal of 6 bases from V and 2 bases from J, the junction contained 6 bases not matched to a gene. CDR1 and CDR2 (germline): SNHLY, FYNNEI. CDR3: CASREGQGVTYNEQFF. Here the CDR3 DNA reads TGTGCCAGCAGGGAGGGACAGGGGGTAACCTACAATGAGCAGTTCTTC.

This chain uses TRBV20-1 with TRBJ1-5; unclear D gene. Per germline, CDR1 DFQATT and CDR2 SNEGSKA (reference sequence). The V end lost 5 bases, the J end lost 2 bases, and 13 bases lay between the germline ends. This CDR3 is 14 amino acids long. The CDR3 sequence: CSAPPSGGNQPQHF. The CDR3 DNA reads TGCAGTGCTCCCCCCTCCGGGGGCAATCAGCCCCAGCATTTT.

The chain has TRBV20-1 and TRBJ2-1; 9 nucleotides align to TRBD2. The CDR3 is 15 amino acids. With V trimmed by 5 bases and J by 4 bases, 9 bases remained unmatched. Looked up from germline, CDR1 is DFQATT and CDR2 is SNEGSKA (reference sequence). The CDR3 nucleotides are TGCAGTGCTGGATTAGCGGGAGCGGATTACAATGAGCAGTTCTTC. Translated, it gives CSAGLAGADYNEQFF.